This T cell receptor (beta chain) was identified during a study of cytomegalovirus exposure and HLA in healthy donors. Study summary: Unique TCRs numbering roughly 80 million, obtained from HLA-typed donors, made up an early data release.

Primers included in the PCR were 60 Vbeta and 13 Jbeta primers. Generated by immunoSEQ multiplex PCR, the TCRdb table keeps only in-frame clones and is missing some. The sample holds about 80,000 clones, approximately 67% seen once. Note on this clone: What it binds is not known.

Germline V gene sequence: CDR1 MNHEY, CDR2 SMNVEV (reference sequence). V was shortened by 6 bases and J by 6 bases, with 16 bases between the two germline ends. CDR3 size: 14 residues. Whole-study findings and limits: Reports indicated that the classifier achieved high specificity and sensitivity in diagnosing cytomegalovirus status. The study labeled 150 to 200 TCR beta chains cytomegalovirus-associated.

The source of this sequence is a male donor in good health and CMV-seropositive. The chain links TRBV27 to TRBJ2-3; weak D call: TRBD1 (6 bases). Input material: PBMCs. As DNA, the CDR3 is TGTGCCAGCAGAGAGTGGGGGCCTGGTGATACGCAGTATTTT. It translates to CASREWGPGDTQYF.